The rows below give T cell receptor beta chains drawn from one sample of a study of blood T cell repertoires in COVID-19. Generated by immunoSEQ multiplex PCR, the TCRdb table keeps only in-frame clones and is missing some. The data show 92,000 or so clones, about three quarters seen once. The sample taken for sequencing was peripheral blood. These TCRs come from a woman aged 80 or over with acute or convalescent COVID-19. Both conserved end residues are part of each CDR3. D genes are given only for firm matches. Size is stated for part of the rows, as once, few or many counts, or as a class when the clone is expanded.

TRBJ1-3,few,TRBV7-2,NA,CASSLARSHSSGNTIYF,TGTGCCAGCAGCTTAGCCCGTTCACATTCTTCTGGAAACACCATATATTTT
TRBJ1-1,NA,TRBV5-1,NA,CASSLEGANTEAFF,TGCGCCAGCAGCTTGGAGGGAGCGAACACTGAAGCTTTCTTT
TRBJ2-3,once,TRBV5-1,NA,CASSERLGAGADTQYF,TGCGCCAGCAGCGAGCGATTGGGGGCCGGGGCAGATACGCAGTATTTT
TRBJ1-2,NA,TRBV6-1,NA,CASSEEGNRASLYGYTF,TGTGCCAGCAGTGAAGAAGGAAACAGGGCCTCACTCTATGGCTACACCTTC
TRBJ2-2,NA,TRBV4-1,NA,CASTLGGNTGELFF,TGCGCCAGCACCCTAGGGGGGAACACCGGGGAGCTGTTTTTT
TRBJ2-2,few,TRBV29-1,NA,CSVGGPEYTGELFF,TGCAGCGTTGGGGGGCCAGAATACACCGGGGAGCTGTTTTTT
TRBJ2-2,NA,TRBV24-1,TRBD1,CATSVGTGETGELFF,TGTGCCACCAGTGTTGGGACAGGGGAGACCGGGGAGCTGTTTTTT
TRBJ1-2,NA,TRBV5-5,NA,CASSWGGEGGYTF,TGTGCCAGCAGCTGGGGGGGAGAAGGTGGCTACACCTTC
TRBJ2-1,NA,TRBV6-2/TRBV6-3,NA,CASSYRHGEQFF,TGTGCCAGCAGTTACCGACATGGTGAGCAGTTCTTC
TRBJ1-5,NA,TRBV24-1,NA,CATSDNTGYQPQHF,TGTGCCACCAGTGATAATACAGGATATCAGCCCCAGCATTTT
TRBJ2-4,NA,TRBV5-4,TRBD1,CASSQNRQGANIQYF,TGTGCCAGCAGCCAGAACCGACAGGGTGCAAACATTCAGTACTTC
TRBJ1-4,NA,TRBV4-2,TRBD1,CASSSYSQGVEEKLFF,TGTGCCAGCAGCTCTTACTCTCAGGGGGTGGAGGAAAAACTGTTTTTT
TRBJ1-1,NA,TRBV9,TRBD1,CASSRGGTTGGFNTEAFF,TGTGCCAGCAGCAGGGGTGGGACGACAGGGGGGTTTAACACTGAAGCTTTCTTT
TRBJ1-1,NA,TRBV4-1,NA,CASSQAPGRGAFF,TGCGCCAGCAGCCAAGCCCCGGGGCGGGGAGCTTTCTTT
TRBJ2-5,NA,TRBV3-1/TRBV3-2,NA,CASSQPRETQYF,TGTGCCAGCAGCCAACCGCGAGAGACCCAGTACTTC
TRBJ2-5,NA,TRBV11-2,TRBD2,CASSLRLAGTLETQYF,TGTGCCAGCAGCTTAAGACTAGCGGGGACTCTAGAGACCCAGTACTTC
TRBJ2-5,NA,TRBV30,TRBD1,CACTGQGAWETQYF,TGTGCCTGTACTGGACAGGGGGCATGGGAGACCCAGTACTTC
TRBJ1-5,NA,TRBV7-8,TRBD1,CASSLIPLTGVNGYSNQPQHF,TGTGCCAGCAGCTTAATACCCCTGACAGGGGTCAACGGGTATAGCAATCAGCCCCAGCATTTT
TRBJ2-3,NA,TRBV12-5,NA,CATSQSGHGTQYF,TGTGCAACCTCCCAAAGCGGCCATGGTACGCAGTATTTT
TRBJ1-2,NA,TRBV24-1,NA,CATSDPGIPYGYTF,TGTGCCACCAGTGACCCGGGGATCCCCTATGGCTACACCTTC
TRBJ2-1,NA,TRBV19,NA,CASSKRRGSSYNEQFF,TGTGCCAGTAGTAAAAGGCGGGGTAGCTCCTACAATGAGCAGTTCTTC
TRBJ1-1,NA,TRBV18,NA,CASSPSGTEAFF,TGTGCCAGCTCACCCTCCGGTACTGAAGCTTTCTTT
TRBJ1-2,NA,TRBV7-2,TRBD1,CASSKRDSYGYTF,TGTGCCAGCAGCAAAAGGGACAGCTATGGCTACACCTTC
TRBJ2-5,NA,TRBV5-4,TRBD1,CASSWTGAKAETQYF,TGTGCCAGCAGCTGGACAGGGGCTAAAGCGGAGACCCAGTACTTC
TRBJ2-7,NA,TRBV3-1/TRBV3-2,TRBD1,CASSPSDREYEQYF,TGTGCCAGCAGTCCCTCGGACAGGGAGTACGAGCAGTACTTC
TRBJ1-6,NA,TRBV27,NA,CASSLLAQSFGSPLHF,TGTGCCAGCAGTTTACTAGCGCAATCTTTTGGGTCACCCCTCCACTTT
TRBJ1-2,NA,TRBV2,NA,CASSWQAGGYTF,TGTGCCAGCTCGTGGCAGGCAGGTGGCTACACCTTC
TRBJ2-5,once,TRBV11-2,NA,CASSPKETQYF,TGTGCCAGCAGCCCCAAAGAGACCCAGTACTTC
TRBJ2-5,NA,TRBV27,TRBD2,CASSPVAGGTEETQYF,TGTGCCAGCAGTCCGGTAGCGGGGGGGACGGAGGAGACCCAGTACTTC
TRBJ1-2,few,TRBV4-3,NA,CASSQESSISYGYTF,TGCGCCAGCAGCCAAGAAAGTAGCATCTCCTATGGCTACACCTTC
TRBJ2-7,NA,TRBV6-2/TRBV6-3,NA,CASSYQVGDYEQYF,TGTGCCAGCAGTTACCAAGTCGGAGACTACGAGCAGTACTTC
TRBJ2-6,NA,TRBV18,NA,CASSSGASGANVLTF,TGTGCCAGCTCTTCGGGAGCCTCTGGGGCCAACGTCCTGACTTTC
TRBJ1-5,NA,TRBV19,NA,CASSISGYSNQPQHF,TGTGCCAGTAGTATTTCCGGGTATAGCAATCAGCCCCAGCATTTT
TRBJ2-2,NA,TRBV6-5,TRBD2,CASRRGVDTGELFF,TGTGCCAGCAGACGGGGGGTCGACACCGGGGAGCTGTTTTTT
TRBJ2-1,NA,TRBV9,NA,CASSVAGVGYNEQFF,TGTGCCAGCAGCGTAGCGGGGGTTGGGTACAATGAGCAGTTCTTC
TRBJ1-2,NA,TRBV11-1,NA,CASSWGGDGYTF,TGTGCCAGCAGTTGGGGAGGAGATGGCTACACCTTC
TRBJ2-5,NA,TRBV7-2,NA,CASSFPGTGWETQYF,TGTGCCAGCAGCTTTCCAGGGACTGGGTGGGAGACCCAGTACTTC
TRBJ1-1,NA,TRBV5-6,NA,CASSLRGLTPEAFF,TGTGCCAGCAGCTTGAGGGGATTAACTCCTGAAGCTTTCTTT
TRBJ1-5,medium-sized,TRBV2,NA,CASKRDSNQPQHF,TGTGCCAGCAAGAGAGATAGCAATCAGCCCCAGCATTTT
TRBJ1-2,NA,TRBV27,NA,CASGPGSTGGYTF,TGTGCCAGCGGGCCTGGATCCACAGGAGGCTACACCTTC
TRBJ1-1,NA,TRBV19,NA,CASSIDSRRPNTEAFF,TGTGCCAGTAGTATAGATAGCCGGCGGCCGAACACTGAAGCTTTCTTT
TRBJ1-4,NA,TRBV5-4,TRBD1,CASSEDRGSEKLFF,TGTGCCAGCAGCGAGGACAGGGGATCTGAAAAACTGTTTTTT
TRBJ1-1,NA,TRBV5-1,TRBD1,CASSHGTGGAYTEAFF,TGCGCCAGCAGCCACGGGACAGGGGGCGCGTACACTGAAGCTTTCTTT
TRBJ1-2,NA,TRBV7-2,NA,CASSSPGIQAGYTF,TGTGCCAGCAGCTCCCCCGGGATCCAGGCGGGCTACACCTTC
TRBJ1-2,few,TRBV3-1/TRBV3-2,TRBD1,CASSQPGQGAAYGYTF,TGTGCCAGCAGCCAACCTGGACAGGGGGCTGCGTACGGCTACACCTTC
TRBJ2-2,NA,TRBV25-1,TRBD1,CASSDRTGRAGELFF,TGTGCCAGCAGTGATAGGACAGGAAGGGCCGGGGAGCTGTTTTTT
TRBJ2-1,NA,TRBV7-6,TRBD2,CASSHRLAGNEQFF,TGTGCCAGCAGCCATAGGCTAGCGGGGAACGAGCAGTTCTTC
TRBJ1-2,NA,TRBV5-6,NA,CASSVAPGAHYGYTF,TGTGCCAGCAGCGTGGCCCCAGGTGCTCACTATGGCTACACCTTC
TRBJ2-1,NA,TRBV5-1,TRBD1,CASSPGQGSDEQFF,TGCGCCAGCAGCCCCGGACAGGGCAGCGATGAGCAGTTCTTC
TRBJ1-5,NA,TRBV27,TRBD1,CASRRTGFRNQPQHF,TGTGCCAGCAGGCGGACAGGGTTTCGCAATCAGCCCCAGCATTTT
TRBJ2-7,NA,TRBV6-2/TRBV6-3,TRBD1,CASSSRDRVYEQYF,TGTGCCAGCAGTTCCCGGGACAGGGTATACGAGCAGTACTTC
TRBJ1-4,once,TRBV5-6,TRBD1,CASGTATNEKLFF,TGTGCCAGCGGGACAGCAACTAATGAAAAACTGTTTTTT
TRBJ2-7,once,TRBV6-5,TRBD1,CASSYSPQGGYEQYF,TGTGCCAGCAGTTACTCTCCACAGGGGGGATACGAGCAGTACTTC
TRBJ2-7,NA,TRBV27,TRBD1,CASSLGGTGGSYEQYF,TGTGCCAGCAGTTTGGGGGGGACAGGGGGCTCCTACGAGCAGTACTTC
TRBJ2-2,NA,TRBV7-9,NA,CAKGLAGQAGELFF,TGTGCCAAAGGCTTGGCAGGGCAAGCCGGGGAGCTGTTTTTT